The 27 T cell receptor beta chains below come from one sample, sequenced in a study of T cell responses to AZD1222 COVID-19 vaccine (dated by TCRdb to 2020 to 2023). Library preparation employed the immunoSEQ multiplex PCR assay. Sourced from immuneACCESS, this table was stored by TCRdb with only in-frame sequences that have V and J called. A share of the clones is absent; for the studies checked, an unresolved V gene accounts for under half, and the remainder has no known explanation. This sample comprises around 100,000 clones, about 92% of them detected only once. 1% to 1.5% of the sample comes from the top ten. The time point label here, explained by the study, means: baseline before first vaccination. The sequencing here drew on peripheral blood, taken on day 0 of AZD1222 vaccination. These receptors were collected from an adult in good health.

This clone has a handful of counts. The rearrangement uses TRBV28 and TRBJ2-1, with TRBD2 matching 9 bases. The germline gives CDR1 MDHEN, CDR2 SYDVKM. The CDR3 covers 17 residues. The V and J ends lost 4 bases and 3 bases, in that order; junction bases with no gene match: 10. In nucleotides, the CDR3 is TGTGCCAGCAGTTATGGAAGGGCTAGCGGGATCTACAATGAGCAGTTCTTC. Its protein product is CASSYGRASGIYNEQFF.

The chain is built from TRBV27 and TRBJ1-6; TRBD1 agrees at 7 bases. J gave up 7 bases and V 8 bases, and 2 bases lay outside the gene matches. The germline V gene encodes CDR1 MNHEY and CDR2 SMNVEV (reference sequence). The CDR3 extends over 12 amino acids. This CDR3 reads CASRDRNSPLHF. As DNA, the CDR3 is TGTGCCAGCCGGGACAGAAATTCACCCCTCCACTTT.

This clone was recorded only once. The chain combines TRBV25-1 with TRBJ1-2; D not resolved. Looked up from germline, CDR1 is MGHDK and CDR2 is SYGVNS. Trimming left V 1 base short and J 14 bases short, with 14 bases between. The CDR3 totals 12 residues. CDR3 sequence reads: CASSEFEQPLTF. For the CDR3, the DNA is TGTGCCAGCAGTGAATTTGAGCAGCCCTTGACCTTC.

The chain links TRBV9 to TRBJ1-1; 7 bases line up with TRBD1. Germline CDR1 and CDR2: SGDLS and YYNGEE. Losses at the gene ends were 4 bases for V and 3 bases for J; bases not matched to a gene: 6. This CDR3 is built from 14 residues. CDR3 DNA sequence: TGTGCCAGCAGCAAAAGACAGGGTGACACTGAAGCTTTCTTT. This codes for CASSKRQGDTEAFF. The full variable domain, in which reference TRBV9 and TRBJ1-1 provide the parts outside the CDR3, is DSGVTQTPKHLITATGQRVTLRCSPRSGDLSVYWYQQSLDQGLQFLIQYYNGEERAKGNILERFSAQQFPDLHSELNLSSLELGDSALYFCASSKRQGDTEAFFGQGTRLTVV.

The chain uses TRBV5-1 and TRBJ2-7; 8 nucleotides align to TRBD1. V shed 4 bases and J 0 bases; nucleotides not matched to a gene: 15. Germline V gives CDR1 SGHRS, CDR2 YFSETQ. The CDR3 is 18 residues long. The CDR3 coding sequence is TGCGCCAGCAGCCCCTTCGAGAACCCCAGGGGGCCCTCCTACGAGCAGTACTTC. Translated: CASSPFENPRGPSYEQYF.

This clone has a single count. CDR3 nucleotide sequence: TGTGCCTGGAAGACTAGCGGGAGGGCAGATACGCAGTATTTT. It yields the protein CAWKTSGRADTQYF. This rearrangement joins TRBV30 to TRBJ2-3; 14 bases align to TRBD2. J was trimmed by 4 bases and V by 4 bases; bases with no gene match: 1. CDR1 and CDR2 (germline): GTSNPN, SVGIG (reference sequence). This CDR3 is built from 14 residues.

The J gene is TRBJ2-5, the V gene TRBV27, with a tentative D call TRBD1 (6 bases). In germline, CDR1 is MNHEY, CDR2 SMNVEV (reference sequence). The V gene lost 4 bases and the J gene lost 4 bases, with 16 bases spanning the gap. The CDR3 sequence is 15 residues long. CDR3 DNA: TGTGCCAGCAGTTCCAAGGGGGAGAGGATAGAGACCCAGTACTTC. Its translation: CASSSKGERIETQYF.

The V gene is TRBV6-2 or TRBV6-3, the J gene TRBJ1-2; 7 positions match TRBD1. CDR1 is MNHEY and CDR2 is SVGEGT in the germline V gene. The trim removed 2 bases at V and 5 bases at J, leaving 8 bases unmatched. CDR3 size: 15 residues. CDR3 sequence (DNA): TGTGCCAGCAGTTACAGGGGGCGCAGCGGGTATGGCTACACCTTC. This codes for CASSYRGRSGYGYTF.

V is TRBV7-2 and J is TRBJ1-5, with unresolved D. Germline lookup yields CDR1 SGHTA and CDR2 FQGNSA. This CDR3 region has 17 residues. The V end was cut by 5 bases, the J end by 6 bases, with 23 bases between. The CDR3 region has the DNA TGTGCCAGCAGCACGCTCCCGCCAGGATCGTCGGGTCAGCCCCAGCATTTT. Translation gives CASSTLPPGSSGQPQHF.

The chain recombines TRBV5-4 with TRBJ2-5; tentatively, D is TRBD2 (5 bases). Germline loops: CDR1 SGHNT, CDR2 YYREEE (reference sequence). The ends were cut back, 0 bases at V and 6 bases at J, with 18 bases in the middle. This CDR3 has 16 residues. CDR3 in DNA: TGTGCCAGCAGCTTGGAAGTTACTAGAGAGATAAAGACCCAGTACTTC. Protein: CASSLEVTREIKTQYF. Filled out from reference TRBV5-4 and TRBJ2-5, the complete variable domain reads ETGVTQSPTHLIKTRGQQVTLRCSSQSGHNTVSWYQQALGQGPQFIFQYYREEENGRGNFPPRFSGLQFPNYSSELNVNALELDDSALYLCASSLEVTREIKTQYFGPGTRLLVL.

This clone was seen more than once but under ten times. The chain uses TRBV7-3 and TRBJ2-1; possibly TRBD1 or TRBD2 for D (6 bases each). The germline gives CDR1 SGHTA, CDR2 FQGTGA. Trimming stripped 4 bases from V and 6 bases from J, with 16 bases between. The CDR3 runs 15 residues. CDR3 in DNA: TGTGCCAGCAGCTCCGTCGCAGGGGAGGCCAATGAGCAGTTCTTC. Translated, it gives CASSSVAGEANEQFF.

This chain connects TRBV7-3 to TRBJ2-1; 9 bases match TRBD1. J was trimmed by 14 bases and V by 5 bases; bases with no gene match: 19. Per germline, CDR1 SGHTA and CDR2 FQGTGA. The CDR3 spans 16 residues. In nucleotides, the CDR3 is TGTGCCAGCAGCCCTAAGAGGACAGGGGACAGGGTAATGGAGTTCTTC. Translating it yields CASSPKRTGDRVMEFF. Complete variable domain (other parts from reference TRBV7-3 and TRBJ2-1): GAGVSQTPSNKVTEKGKYVELRCDPISGHTALYWYRQSLGQGPEFLIYFQGTGAADDSGLPNDRFFAVRPEGSVSTLKIQRTERGDSAVYLCASSPKRTGDRVMEFFGPGTRLTVL.

The chain employs TRBV19 and TRBJ1-4; 7 bases are shared with TRBD1. The V gene's germline CDR1 is LNHDA and CDR2 SQIVND (reference sequence). The junction had 7 bases not matched to a gene; V was cut back by 5 bases and J by 4 bases. The CDR3 spans 15 residues. The CDR3 DNA follows: TGTGCCAGTAGTGAGAGGGGGCAGGGTAATGAAAAACTGTTTTTT. It translates to CASSERGQGNEKLFF.

The chain has TRBV5-1 and TRBJ2-1; the D gene is possibly TRBD2 (6 bases). CDR3 size: 15 residues. Germline V gives CDR1 SGHRS, CDR2 YFSETQ. The ends were cut back, 2 bases at V and 2 bases at J, with 11 bases in the middle. The CDR3 bases are TGCGCCAGCAGCTTAACGGGAGAAACCTACAATGAGCAGTTCTTC. It translates to CASSLTGETYNEQFF.

The chain recombines TRBV2 with TRBJ1-5; the D is unclear. The CDR3 has 14 amino acids. Germline loops: CDR1 SNHLY, CDR2 FYNNEI. V lost 4 bases to trimming and J lost 5 bases, with 12 bases between them. DNA for the CDR3: TGTGCCAGCAGTGGTGAGACGGCAGATCAGCCCCAGCATTTT. This encodes CASSGETADQPQHF.

This rearrangement joins TRBV2 to TRBJ2-7; 7 positions match TRBD2. Germline V gene data show CDR1 as SNHLY and CDR2 as FYNNEI. This CDR3 is built from 14 residues. V gave up 8 bases and J gave up 0 bases; unmatched junction bases: 7. CDR3 nucleotide sequence: TGTGCCAGCTCACTAGCGATAGACTCCTACGAGCAGTACTTC. Translation gives CASSLAIDSYEQYF.

The V gene is TRBV13, the J gene TRBJ1-2; TRBD1 aligns across 8 bases. Per germline, CDR1 PRHDT and CDR2 FYEKMQ (reference sequence). Unmatched junction bases numbered 1, after V lost 1 base and J lost 3 bases. The CDR3 totals 14 residues. The CDR3 bases are TGTGCCAGCAGCTTAGCAGGGGGCGACTATGGCTACACCTTC. Translation gives CASSLAGGDYGYTF.

The gene calls are TRBV19 and TRBJ2-7, with D possibly matching TRBD1 (5 bases). Between the trimmed V and J ends, which lost 3 bases and 3 bases, there was a span of 15 bases. The CDR3 has 15 amino acids. CDR1 LNHDA and CDR2 SQIVND come from the germline V gene (reference sequence). The CDR3 DNA reads as TGTGCCAGTAGTATTTCAGGGCAAGGTTACTACGAGCAGTACTTC. It specifies CASSISGQGYYEQYF.

This clone was seen only once. The rearrangement links TRBV3-1 (or the pseudogene TRBV3-2) to TRBJ1-2; D may be TRBD1 (5 bases). The CDR3 covers 13 residues. Per the germline V gene, CDR1 is LGHDT and CDR2 is YNNKEL (reference sequence). V dropped 10 bases and J dropped 8 bases, with 20 bases sitting between them. The CDR3 region is CATSGTALAGYTF. CDR3 nucleotide sequence: TGTGCCACGTCTGGGACCGCCCTGGCAGGCTACACCTTC.

The gene calls are TRBV18 and TRBJ2-7; 8 nucleotides line up with TRBD1. CDR1 KGHSH and CDR2 LQKENI come from the germline V gene. Germline trimming cut 3 bases from V and 5 bases from J; bases unmatched to any gene: 15. This CDR3 region has 17 residues. CDR3 sequence (DNA): TGTGCCAGCTCACCGAACTTCGGGTTCGACAGGGGCCACGAGCAGTACTTC. Its protein is CASSPNFGFDRGHEQYF. Supplemented by reference TRBV18 and TRBJ2-7, the full variable domain reads NAGVMQNPRHLVRRRGQEARLRCSPMKGHSHVYWYRQLPEEGLKFMVYLQKENIIDESGMPKERFSAEFPKEGPSILRIQQVVRGDSAAYFCASSPNFGFDRGHEQYFGPGTRLTVT.

The CDR3 DNA follows: TGTGCCAGCAGCTTAAGGCGTGAAGTTCGACGGGAGCAGTTCTTC. Encoded protein: CASSLRREVRREQFF. The chain links TRBV7-8 to TRBJ2-1; D gene uncertain. Trimming removed 2 bases at V and 10 bases at J, with 18 bases between. The CDR3 loop spans 15 amino acids. CDR1 and CDR2 from the germline V gene are SGHVS and FQNEAQ.

The chain employs TRBV7-2 and TRBJ1-1; D unresolved. This CDR3 contains 12 residues. The V end was cut by 5 bases, the J end by 6 bases, with 10 bases between. CDR1 SGHTA and CDR2 FQGNSA come from the germline V gene. CDR3 protein: CASSLPPSEAFF. CDR3 nucleotide sequence: TGTGCCAGCAGCCTCCCCCCATCTGAAGCTTTCTTT. Complete variable domain (other parts from reference TRBV7-2 and TRBJ1-1): GAGVSQSPSNKVTEKGKDVELRCDPISGHTALYWYRQSLGQGLEFLIYFQGNSAPDKSGLPSDRFSAERTGGSVSTLTIQRTQQEDSAVYLCASSLPPSEAFFGQGTRLTVV.

The V and J genes are TRBV7-2 and TRBJ1-2; maybe TRBD1 (6 bases). Trimming shortened V by 2 bases and J by 4 bases, and 8 bases separated the two germline ends. CDR3 length: 13 residues. Germline values: CDR1 SGHTA, CDR2 FQGNSA. The CDR3 DNA is TGTGCCAGCAGCTTAAAACAGGGCTATGGCTACACCTTC. Translated: CASSLKQGYGYTF.

The chain carries TRBV5-6 and TRBJ2-5; TRBD1 or TRBD2 may be the D gene (6 bases each). Trimming took off 0 bases at V and 5 bases at J, with 14 bases between the two ends. The CDR3 is 15 residues long. Per the germline V gene, CDR1 is SGHDT and CDR2 is YYEEEE. CDR3 coding DNA: TGTGCCAGCAGCTTGGCCTTAGGGGGGCTCGAGACCCAGTACTTC. This codes for CASSLALGGLETQYF.

CDR3 protein: CASSFEVAGQPQHF. The CDR3 region has the DNA TGTGCCAGTTCTTTTGAGGTAGCAGGGCAGCCCCAGCATTTT. This chain uses TRBV6-5 with TRBJ1-5; perhaps TRBD1 as D (5 bases). The CDR3 is made up of 14 amino acids. The V end was cut by 9 bases, the J end by 7 bases, with 19 bases between. Germline loops: CDR1 MNHEY, CDR2 SVGAGI.

V usage is TRBV7-8 and J usage is TRBJ1-2, with D uncertain. V lost 4 bases to trimming and J lost 3 bases, with 15 bases between them. Germline V gives CDR1 SGHVS, CDR2 FQNEAQ. The CDR3 has 15 amino acids. The chain's CDR3 is CASSSFSDFDYGYTF. CDR3 coding DNA: TGTGCCAGCAGCTCCTTTAGCGATTTCGACTATGGCTACACCTTC.

This chain links TRBV4-1 with TRBJ2-7; perhaps TRBD2 as D (5 bases). This CDR3 has 13 amino acids. Germline assignment: CDR1 MGHRA and CDR2 YSYEKL. Trimming removed 4 bases at V and 2 bases at J, with 9 bases between. The CDR3 sequence: CASSLGLAYEQYF. The CDR3 coding sequence is TGCGCCAGCAGCCTCGGACTTGCCTACGAGCAGTACTTC.